The clone carrying this TCR beta chain was recorded once. This entry comes from a study of technical replicates of blood from a handful of donors. Data came from immunoSEQ multiplex PCR; TCRdb stores just in-frame clones and leaves some out. The sample holds more than 65,000 clones, approximately 94% seen once. V lost 1 base, J lost 4 bases, and 4 bases stayed unmatched. Germline V gives CDR1 MGHRA, CDR2 YSYEKL. This CDR3 region has 14 residues. The receptor's source is a human donor in good health. The sequencing sample was made of T cells isolated from PBMCs. The genes are TRBV4-1 and TRBJ2-7; 7 positions match TRBD1. CDR3 bases: TGCGCCAGCAGCCAAGGGCAGGGGGAGTACGAGCAGTACTTC. As protein: CASSQGQGEYEQYF.